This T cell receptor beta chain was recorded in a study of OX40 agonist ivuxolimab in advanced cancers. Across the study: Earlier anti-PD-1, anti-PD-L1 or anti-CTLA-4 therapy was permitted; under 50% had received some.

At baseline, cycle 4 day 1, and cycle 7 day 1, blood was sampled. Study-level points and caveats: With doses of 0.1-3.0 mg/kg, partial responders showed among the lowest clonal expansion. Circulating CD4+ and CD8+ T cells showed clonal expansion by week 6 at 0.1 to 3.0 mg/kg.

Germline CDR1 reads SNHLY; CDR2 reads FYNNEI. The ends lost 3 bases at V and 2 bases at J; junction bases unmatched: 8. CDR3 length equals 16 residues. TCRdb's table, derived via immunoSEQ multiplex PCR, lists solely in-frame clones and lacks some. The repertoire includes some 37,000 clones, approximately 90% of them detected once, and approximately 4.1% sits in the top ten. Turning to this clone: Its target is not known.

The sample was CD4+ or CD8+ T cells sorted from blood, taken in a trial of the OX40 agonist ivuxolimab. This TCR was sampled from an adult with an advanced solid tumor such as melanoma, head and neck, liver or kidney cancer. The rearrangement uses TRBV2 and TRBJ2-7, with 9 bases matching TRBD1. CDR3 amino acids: CASSDRPGTGPYEQYF. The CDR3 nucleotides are TGTGCCAGCAGTGACCGGCCCGGGACAGGGCCCTACGAGCAGTACTTC.